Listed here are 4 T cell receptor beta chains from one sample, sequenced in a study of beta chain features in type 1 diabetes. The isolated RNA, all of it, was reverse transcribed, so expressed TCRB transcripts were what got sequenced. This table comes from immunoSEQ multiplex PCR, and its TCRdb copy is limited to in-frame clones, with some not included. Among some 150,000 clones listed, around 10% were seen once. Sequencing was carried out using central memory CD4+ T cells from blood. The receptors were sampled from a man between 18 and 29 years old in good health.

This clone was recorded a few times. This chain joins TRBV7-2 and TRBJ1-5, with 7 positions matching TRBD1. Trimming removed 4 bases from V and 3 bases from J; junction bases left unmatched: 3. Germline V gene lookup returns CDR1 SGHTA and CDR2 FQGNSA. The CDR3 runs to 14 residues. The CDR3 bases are TGTGCCAGCAGCTCGACAGGGCACAATCAGCCCCAGCATTTT. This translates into CASSSTGHNQPQHF.

CDR3 loop: CASSLRVLDKAFF. The CDR3 DNA sequence: TGTGCCAGCAGTTTAAGGGTTCTCGATAAAGCTTTCTTT. The V gene is TRBV27, the J gene TRBJ1-1; D is uncertain. Germline CDR1 MNHEY, CDR2 SMNVEV (reference sequence). V shed 2 bases and J shed 9 bases, with 13 bases lying between them. The CDR3 extends over 13 amino acids.

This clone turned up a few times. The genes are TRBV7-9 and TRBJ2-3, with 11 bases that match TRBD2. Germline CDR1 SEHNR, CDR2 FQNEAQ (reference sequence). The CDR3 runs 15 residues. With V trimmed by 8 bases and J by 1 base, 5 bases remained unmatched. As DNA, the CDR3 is TGTGCCAGCGTAGCGGGAGGGCCGCGCACAGATACGCAGTATTTT. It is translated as CASVAGGPRTDTQYF.

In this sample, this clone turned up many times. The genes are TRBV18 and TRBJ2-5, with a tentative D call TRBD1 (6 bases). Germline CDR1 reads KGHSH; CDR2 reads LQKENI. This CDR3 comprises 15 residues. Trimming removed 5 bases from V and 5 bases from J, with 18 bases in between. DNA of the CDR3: TGTGCCAGCTCAAGCAGGGGCTCGGGCGATGAGACCCAGTACTTC. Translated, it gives CASSSRGSGDETQYF. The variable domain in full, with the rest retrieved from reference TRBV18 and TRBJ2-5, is NAGVMQNPRHLVRRRGQEARLRCSPMKGHSHVYWYRQLPEEGLKFMVYLQKENIIDESGMPKERFSAEFPKEGPSILRIQQVVRGDSAAYFCASSSRGSGDETQYFGPGTRLLVL.